These 3 T cell receptor beta chains originate from one sample sequenced in a study of Tregs in tolerant kidney transplant recipients (dated by TCRdb to between 2018 and 2020). The method was the immunoSEQ multiplex PCR assay. The table was pulled from immuneACCESS by TCRdb, which kept in-frame rearrangements only. Such tables lose some clones; where checked, under half of the loss comes from unresolved V genes, and the rest has no known cause. Counted in this sample were tens of thousands of clones; roughly 92% of them appeared once. The top ten clones comprise around 4.5% of the sample. Sequenced sample: CD8+ T cells from blood. The receptors come from a human donor in good health.

The chain combines TRBV6-5 with TRBJ1-4, with D possibly matching TRBD1 (5 bases). The CDR3 runs 13 residues. V lost 2 bases, J lost 8 bases, and 9 bases lay in between. The germline CDR1 and CDR2 sequences are MNHEY and SVGAGI. CDR3: CASSYVGDEKLFF. DNA for the CDR3: TGTGCCAGCAGTTACGTCGGGGACGAAAAACTGTTTTTT.

V is TRBV30 and J is TRBJ2-1; 9 bases align to TRBD2. Germline V lookup: CDR1 GTSNPN, CDR2 SVGIG (reference sequence). J was trimmed by 3 bases and V by 0 bases; bases with no gene match: 9. The CDR3 length is 17 residues. The CDR3 loop is CAWSVRLAGSHYNEQFF. The DNA of the CDR3 is TGTGCCTGGAGTGTACGCCTAGCGGGGAGCCACTACAATGAGCAGTTCTTC.

This chain joins TRBV2 and TRBJ2-2; tentative D call: TRBD1 (7 bases). V dropped 3 bases and J dropped 5 bases, with 13 bases sitting between them. In germline, CDR1 is SNHLY, CDR2 FYNNEI. The CDR3 loop spans 15 amino acids. CDR3 protein: CASSDGGGGTGELFF. Here the CDR3 DNA reads TGTGCCAGCAGTGATGGAGGGGGCGGGACCGGGGAGCTGTTTTTT.